These 21 T cell receptor beta chains were sequenced from one sample in a study of blood T cell repertoires in COVID-19. Method: immunoSEQ multiplex PCR; TCRdb's copy keeps in-frame clones and lacks some. The repertoire holds approximately 81,000 clones, with almost 85% as singletons. Sample: peripheral blood. These receptors were obtained from a human donor in a cohort sampled during active COVID-19.

This chain joins TRBV25-1 and TRBJ1-6; unclear D gene. Trimming pared 3 bases from V and 13 bases from J, leaving 13 bases between. The CDR3 length is 13 residues. CDR1 and CDR2 (germline): MGHDK, SYGVNS. DNA of the CDR3: TGTGCCAGCAGTGACGCCTGGCAGACTCCCCTCCACTTT. This gives the protein CASSDAWQTPLHF. The complete variable domain, with remaining parts taken from reference TRBV25-1 and TRBJ1-6, reads EADIYQTPRYLVIGTGKKITLECSQTMGHDKMYWYQQDPGMELHLIHYSYGVNSTEKGDLSSESTVSRIRTEHFPLTLESARPSHTSQYLCASSDAWQTPLHFGNGTRLTVT.

The chain combines TRBV4-2 with TRBJ2-3, with D perhaps TRBD2 (5 bases). The germline gives CDR1 LGHNA, CDR2 YNFKEQ. V was shortened by 0 bases and J by 3 bases, with 7 bases between the two germline ends. The CDR3 has 14 amino acids. The CDR3 reads CASSQETTTDTQYF. The CDR3, as DNA: TGTGCCAGCAGCCAAGAGACTACTACAGATACGCAGTATTTT.

CDR3 in amino acids: CASSGTGSTEAFF. CDR3 bases: TGTGCCAGTAGTGGTACGGGAAGTACTGAAGCTTTCTTT. V and J are TRBV19 and TRBJ1-1; D remains unclear. V was cut by 5 bases and J by 5 bases, with 12 bases left in between. CDR1 and CDR2 from the germline V gene are LNHDA and SQIVND (reference sequence). The CDR3 spans 13 residues.

The rearrangement uses TRBV5-1 and TRBJ2-2; D unresolved. Trimming removed 0 bases from V and 2 bases from J, with 5 bases in between. CDR3 size: 14 residues. Germline CDR1 reads SGHRS; CDR2 reads YFSETQ. The CDR3 DNA is TGCGCCAGCAGCTTGGCACTCAACACCGGGGAGCTGTTTTTT. Its translation is CASSLALNTGELFF.

This chain joins TRBV6-1 and TRBJ2-1, with a tentative D call TRBD1 (6 bases). V was pared by 1 base and J by 1 base, with 8 bases between. The CDR3 length is 15 residues. CDR1 and CDR2 from the germline V gene are MNHNS and SASEGT. The CDR3 sequence is CASSEVGGSYNEQFF. The DNA for the CDR3 is TGTGCCAGCAGTGAAGTAGGGGGTTCCTACAATGAGCAGTTCTTC.

This clone appeared a single time. The chain uses TRBV7-8 and TRBJ2-7; the match to TRBD1 covers 10 bases. Germline loops: CDR1 SGHVS, CDR2 FQNEAQ. V lost 5 bases and J lost 7; bases outside the gene matches: 11. The CDR3 contains 15 residues. The CDR3 here is CASSPRQGAAGEQYF. As DNA, the CDR3 is TGTGCCAGCAGCCCGAGACAGGGGGCAGCGGGGGAGCAGTACTTC.

This chain connects TRBV28 to TRBJ2-2; the match to TRBD2 covers 15 bases. J was trimmed by 4 bases and V by 6 bases; bases with no gene match: 3. Germline CDR1 MDHEN, CDR2 SYDVKM. CDR3 length equals 16 residues. The chain's CDR3 is CASSLGLAGGTGELFF. For the CDR3, the DNA is TGTGCCAGCAGCCTGGGACTAGCGGGGGGCACCGGGGAGCTGTTTTTT.

The chain carries TRBV7-2 and TRBJ1-1; 7 positions agree with TRBD1. Germline V gene lookup returns CDR1 SGHTA and CDR2 FQGNSA. J was trimmed by 6 bases and V by 6 bases; bases with no gene match: 10. The CDR3 has 14 amino acids. This CDR3 reads CASRRQGPDSEAFF. The CDR3, as DNA: TGTGCCAGCAGGCGACAGGGCCCTGACTCTGAAGCTTTCTTT.

CDR3 loop: CASSWGDRVNGELFF. The DNA of the CDR3 is TGTGCCAGCAGCTGGGGGGACAGGGTTAATGGGGAGCTGTTTTTT. The chain links TRBV5-5 to TRBJ2-2; TRBD1 matches 9 bases. CDR1 SGHKS and CDR2 YYEKEE come from the germline V gene (reference sequence). This CDR3 has 15 residues. Trimming at V came to 3 bases and at J to 8 bases, leaving 8 bases not matched to a gene.

This clone was picked up a small number of times. The genes are TRBV7-3 and TRBJ2-7; possible D gene TRBD1, 5 bases. V lost 0 bases and J lost 6, with 9 bases in between. The CDR3 has 13 amino acids. From germline, CDR1 is SGHTA and CDR2 FQGTGA. Written as DNA, the CDR3 is TGTGCCAGCAGCTTAACGCCAGGGCGCGAGCAGTACTTC. This gives the protein CASSLTPGREQYF.

This chain uses TRBV2 with TRBJ2-5; TRBD1 aligns across 8 bases. The CDR3 is 14 residues long. Per the germline V gene, CDR1 is SNHLY and CDR2 is FYNNEI. V lost 4 bases to trimming and J lost 5 bases; unmatched junction nucleotides: 6. CDR3 protein: CASSVFRGLETQYF. CDR3 DNA: TGTGCCAGCAGTGTTTTCAGGGGGCTGGAGACCCAGTACTTC.

J is TRBJ1-1 and V is TRBV4-2; TRBD1 is a possible D gene (5 bases). V lost 0 bases and J 5 bases, leaving 13 bases between the germline ends. Germline CDR1 is LGHNA and CDR2 is YNFKEQ. CDR3 size: 15 residues. CDR3 residues: CASSQDSGGGTEAFF. Here the CDR3 DNA reads TGTGCCAGCAGCCAAGACTCCGGGGGAGGGACTGAAGCTTTCTTT.

This chain connects TRBV6-5 to TRBJ1-3; no clear D gene. Trimming removed 6 bases from V and 8 bases from J, with 11 bases in between. Germline CDR1 is MNHEY and CDR2 is SVGAGI. The CDR3 length is 12 residues. CDR3 in amino acids: CASSLQRDTIYF. The DNA for the CDR3 is TGTGCCAGCAGCCTACAGAGAGACACCATATATTTT.

The chain is built from TRBV5-6 and TRBJ1-6, with 9 bases aligning to TRBD1. This CDR3 region has 16 residues. V was clipped by 4 bases and J by 7 bases; unmatched bases: 9. The germline CDR1 and CDR2 sequences are SGHDT and YYEEEE. CDR3 sequence (DNA): TGTGCCAGCAGCCCGGACAGGGGTCTCCGCAATTCACCCCTCCACTTT. This gives the protein CASSPDRGLRNSPLHF.

V gene TRBV5-5 combines with J gene TRBJ2-1, with 10 bases that match TRBD1. The CDR3 is 14 residues long. Germline values: CDR1 SGHKS, CDR2 YYEKEE (reference sequence). V gave up 4 bases and J gave up 9 bases; unmatched junction bases: 7. This chain's CDR3 is CASSDGTGVSEQFF. The CDR3 DNA reads TGTGCCAGCAGCGACGGGACAGGGGTATCTGAGCAGTTCTTC.

V usage is TRBV7-2 and J usage is TRBJ2-2, with TRBD1 identical over 8 bases. With 5 bases clipped from V and 6 bases from J, the junction kept 5 bases outside the gene matches. The germline V gene has CDR1 SGHTA and CDR2 FQGNSA. The CDR3 runs to 14 residues. CDR3 in DNA: TGTGCCAGCAGCGTCCCGACAGGGGCCGGGGAGCTGTTTTTT. Its protein product is CASSVPTGAGELFF.

This clone has just a few counts. The chain has TRBV25-1 and TRBJ1-5; D is uncertain. CDR3 length: 13 residues. V lost 6 bases to trimming and J lost 2 bases, with 8 bases between them. The germline V gene encodes CDR1 MGHDK and CDR2 SYGVNS. CDR3 in DNA: TGTGCCAGCAGCCCGTCTGGCAATCAGCCCCAGCATTTT. The encoded protein is CASSPSGNQPQHF.

The CDR3 sequence: CASSLFLTEAFF. The CDR3 DNA sequence: TGTGCCAGCAGCTTATTCCTCACTGAAGCTTTCTTT. This chain connects TRBV7-3 to TRBJ1-1; no definite D call. CDR1 is SGHTA, CDR2 FQGTGA, per germline. The V and J ends lost 2 bases and 4 bases respectively, with 5 bases between them. The CDR3 has 12 amino acids.

This clone was observed a few times. V is TRBV7-3 and J is TRBJ1-2, with 9 bases that match TRBD1. The CDR3 has 13 amino acids. In germline, CDR1 is SGHTA, CDR2 FQGTGA. V lost 5 bases and J lost 8; bases outside the gene matches: 6. CDR3 amino acids: CASSMGQGGGYTF. As DNA, the CDR3 is TGTGCCAGCAGCATGGGACAGGGAGGGGGCTACACCTTC.

In this sample, this clone turned up once. The chain joins TRBV30 to TRBJ1-4, with D uncertain. From germline, CDR1 is GTSNPN and CDR2 SVGIG (reference sequence). The CDR3 is made up of 14 amino acids. The V end was cut by 3 bases, the J end by 0 bases, with 8 bases between. The CDR3 loop is CAWRRVSTNEKLFF. Written as DNA, the CDR3 is TGTGCCTGGAGGAGGGTTTCAACTAATGAAAAACTGTTTTTT. Based on the CDR3 plus reference TRBV30 and TRBJ1-4, the full variable domain is SQTIHQWPATLVQPVGSPLSLECTVEGTSNPNLYWYRQAAGRGLQLLFYSVGIGQISSEVPQNLSASRPQDRQFILSSKKLLLSDSGFYLCAWRRVSTNEKLFFGSGTQLSVL.

The J gene is TRBJ1-2, the V gene TRBV5-1; 8 bases are a match to TRBD1. CDR1 is SGHRS, CDR2 YFSETQ, per germline. CDR3 length: 17 residues. The ends lost 0 bases at V and 2 bases at J; junction bases unmatched: 9. CDR3 in amino acids: CASSLGFRGPENYGYTF. The CDR3 DNA sequence: TGCGCCAGCAGCTTGGGGTTCAGGGGGCCGGAGAACTATGGCTACACCTTC.